The clone carrying this T cell receptor (beta chain) has only one observation. The antigen is undetermined. Russia was home to the donors, healthy Caucasian individuals aged roughly 6 to 100. Drawing of peripheral blood yielded about 9.8 milliliters from each donor. This entry is derived from a study of blood T cells in healthy people across ages. Study findings and constraints: Conclusively comparing naive with antigen-experienced cells was impossible with unsorted PBMCs.

This CDR3 is 13 amino acids long. Per the germline V gene, CDR1 is SGHRS and CDR2 is YFSETQ. J lost 13 bases, V lost 7 bases, and 11 bases had no gene match. Using a J-beta primer mix together with a sample-barcoded 5' primer, a second PCR was run for roughly 7 to 11 cycles. MiXCR, run by TCRdb on the 5' RACE reads, gives a single entry per CDR3 protein. The sample has about 1.4 million distinct CDR3 sequences, 59% seen once. This clonotype originated in a young man in good health. The source material was blood. The chain employs TRBV5-1 and TRBJ2-4; 10 bases align to TRBD1. The CDR3 region has the DNA TGCGCCAGCGGGACAGGGGACCCCGGGGAGCAGTACTTC. The encoded protein is CASGTGDPGEQYF. Complete variable domain (other parts from reference TRBV5-1 and TRBJ2-4): KAGVTQTPRYLIKTRGQQVTLSCSPISGHRSVSWYQQTPGQGLQFLFEYFSETQRNKGNFPGRFSGRQFSNSRSEMNVSTLELGDSALYLCASGTGDPGEQYFGAGTRLSVL.